These 23 T cell receptor beta chains came from one sample sequenced in a study of OX40 agonist ivuxolimab in advanced cancers. The assay was immunoSEQ multiplex PCR, and TCRdb's table has in-frame clones only and misses some. Among roughly 20,000 clones listed, 76% were seen once. The sample here was CD4+ or CD8+ T cells sorted from blood, taken in a trial of the OX40 agonist ivuxolimab. These receptors all stem from an adult with an advanced solid tumor such as melanoma, head and neck, liver or kidney cancer.

By share, this clone ranks as medium-sized. The sample contains more than one DNA sequence encoding this CDR3. CDR3 DNA sequence: TGTGCCAGCAGTTTCCTAGCAGGCACAGATACGCAGTATTTT. This encodes CASSFLAGTDTQYF. This chain uses TRBV28 with TRBJ2-3; the D gene is possibly TRBD2 (5 bases). CDR3 length: 14 residues. CDR1 is MDHEN, CDR2 SYDVKM, per germline. Trimming took off 3 bases at V and 1 base at J, with 8 bases between the two ends. Variable domain in full (rest from reference TRBV28 and TRBJ2-3): DVKVTQSSRYLVKRTGEKVFLECVQDMDHENMFWYRQDPGLGLRLIYFSYDVKMKEKGDIPEGYSVSREKKERFSLILESASTNQTSMYLCASSFLAGTDTQYFGPGTRLTVL.

This clone was detected only a few times. The V gene is TRBV7-9, the J gene TRBJ2-5, with TRBD1 as a possible D gene (6 bases). Germline lookup yields CDR1 SEHNR and CDR2 FQNEAQ (reference sequence). With 5 bases removed from V and 4 bases from J, the gap between germline ends came to 17 bases. The CDR3 length is 15 residues. The CDR3 reads CASSQPETGLETQYF. In DNA, the CDR3 is TGTGCCAGCAGCCAGCCGGAGACAGGCCTAGAGACCCAGTACTTC.

The V and J genes are TRBV5-4 and TRBJ2-3; 8 bases map to TRBD2. The V segment lost 4 bases and the J segment 3 bases; nucleotides outside the gene matches: 16. CDR1 is SGHNT and CDR2 is YYREEE in the germline V gene (reference sequence). CDR3 size: 18 residues. CDR3 amino acids: CASSQEGPPGGSTDTQYF. The CDR3 DNA follows: TGTGCCAGCAGCCAAGAGGGGCCGCCGGGGGGGTCGACAGATACGCAGTATTTT.

This clone was seen only once. The rearrangement joins TRBV10-2 to TRBJ1-2, with no clear D. Between the trimmed V and J ends, which lost 3 bases and 2 bases, there was a span of 7 bases. The length of the CDR3 is 13 residues. Germline V gene lookup returns CDR1 WSHSY and CDR2 SAAADI. CDR3 loop: CASSEWQNYGYTF. Written as DNA, the CDR3 is TGCGCCAGCAGTGAATGGCAGAACTATGGCTACACCTTC.

The chain recombines TRBV28 with TRBJ2-7; 8 nucleotides align to TRBD1. The germline V gene has CDR1 MDHEN and CDR2 SYDVKM. The CDR3 extends over 15 amino acids. V lost 4 bases to trimming and J lost 3 bases; unmatched junction nucleotides: 8. The CDR3 nucleotides read TGTGCCAGCAGTTCCCGGACAGGGCTAAGCTACGAGCAGTACTTC. Protein sequence: CASSSRTGLSYEQYF.

The rearrangement uses TRBV27 and TRBJ2-1; D ambiguous. V was shortened by 0 bases and J by 4 bases, with 4 bases between the two germline ends. CDR1 MNHEY and CDR2 SMNVEV come from the germline V gene (reference sequence). This CDR3 has 13 amino acids. The CDR3, as DNA: TGTGCCAGCAGTTTATCTCCTTACAATGAGCAGTTCTTC. This sequence encodes CASSLSPYNEQFF.

This sequence joins TRBV14 and TRBJ2-5; TRBD2 aligns across 12 bases. CDR1 is SGHDN and CDR2 is FVKESK in the germline V gene. The CDR3 has 13 amino acids. J was trimmed by 4 bases and V by 10 bases; bases with no gene match: 4. CDR3: CAIGTSGLETQYF. The CDR3 DNA follows: TGTGCCATCGGGACTAGCGGGTTAGAGACCCAGTACTTC.

This clone was picked up one time. The chain has TRBV11-1 and TRBJ2-1; D ambiguous. V was clipped by 4 bases and J by 1 base, with 11 bases between them. CDR3 length: 15 amino acids. Germline V CDR1 and CDR2: SGHAT, FQDESV (reference sequence). The CDR3: CASSSDTSSYNEQFF. In DNA, the CDR3 is TGTGCCAGCAGCTCTGATACCAGTTCCTACAATGAGCAGTTCTTC.

This chain joins TRBV5-8 and TRBJ1-5; D remains ambiguous. V shed 2 bases and J shed 2 bases, with 14 bases lying between them. The CDR3 has 16 amino acids. Germline CDR1 and CDR2: SGHTS and YDEGEE. In DNA form, the CDR3 reads TGTGCCAGCAGCTTCGTGGGCAGAAGTCGCAATCAGCCCCAGCATTTT. Its translation is CASSFVGRSRNQPQHF. The full variable domain, completed using reference TRBV5-8 and TRBJ1-5, is EAGVTQSPTHLIKTRGQQATLRCSPISGHTSVYWYQQALGLGLQFLLWYDEGEERNRGNFPPRFSGRQFPNYSSELNVNALELEDSALYLCASSFVGRSRNQPQHFGDGTRLSIL.

The J gene is TRBJ2-1, the V gene TRBV5-1; D may match TRBD1 or TRBD2 (6 bases each). Per germline, CDR1 SGHRS and CDR2 YFSETQ. CDR3 size: 15 residues. Trimming stripped 1 base from V and 9 bases from J, with 17 bases between. In DNA, the CDR3 is TGCGCCAGCAGCTTGATTGGGGGGCCCGGCAGTGAGCAGTTCTTC. Translated, it gives CASSLIGGPGSEQFF. Supplemented by reference TRBV5-1 and TRBJ2-1, the full variable domain reads KAGVTQTPRYLIKTRGQQVTLSCSPISGHRSVSWYQQTPGQGLQFLFEYFSETQRNKGNFPGRFSGRQFSNSRSEMNVSTLELGDSALYLCASSLIGGPGSEQFFGPGTRLTVL.

This chain joins TRBV7-6 and TRBJ1-1; perhaps TRBD1 as D (6 bases). V was clipped by 5 bases and J by 12 bases, with 13 bases between them. The V gene's germline CDR1 is SGHVS and CDR2 FNYEAQ. The CDR3 is 11 amino acids. This CDR3 is CASSAPTGTFF. In DNA, the CDR3 is TGTGCCAGCAGCGCCCCTACAGGGACTTTCTTT.

This clone is termed medium-sized (0.01 to 0.1%). The chain recombines TRBV5-6 with TRBJ2-7; TRBD2 might be the D (6 bases). CDR3 length: 16 residues. CDR1 and CDR2 from the germline V gene are SGHDT and YYEEEE. V was clipped by 4 bases and J by 0 bases, with 17 bases between them. The CDR3 here is CASSPGVSGSSYEQYF. CDR3 DNA sequence: TGTGCCAGCAGCCCCGGTGTTAGCGGCAGCTCCTACGAGCAGTACTTC.

The chain joins TRBV6-4 to TRBJ2-3, with 12 bases lining up with TRBD1. Per germline, CDR1 MRHNA and CDR2 SNTAGT. V was pared by 4 bases and J by 6 bases, with 8 bases of the junction left unmatched. CDR3 length: 16 residues. CDR3 protein: CASSVNPGQGADTQYF. In DNA form, the CDR3 reads TGTGCCAGCAGTGTAAACCCGGGACAGGGGGCTGATACGCAGTATTTT.

In DNA form, the CDR3 reads TGTGCCAGCAGAAGAGGGAGAGGCAACAATGAGCAGTTCTTC. Translation gives CASRRGRGNNEQFF. This chain joins TRBV6-6 and TRBJ2-1, with a weak D call TRBD2 (5 bases). There are 14 residues in the CDR3. The ends were cut back, 6 bases at V and 5 bases at J, with 14 bases in the middle. The germline gives CDR1 MNHNY, CDR2 SVGAGI (reference sequence).

The chain employs TRBV5-4 and TRBJ2-2; a weak D match, TRBD1 (6 bases). Trimming stripped 3 bases from V and 5 bases from J, with 23 bases between. This CDR3 has 18 residues. Germline CDR1 SGHNT, CDR2 YYREEE (reference sequence). CDR3 protein: CASSSTFKTGGRTGELFF. CDR3 DNA: TGTGCCAGCAGCTCAACTTTTAAGACAGGTGGACGAACCGGGGAGCTGTTTTTT.

The chain recombines TRBV5-6 with TRBJ2-7, with 8 bases that match TRBD1. This CDR3 is built from 14 residues. The germline gives CDR1 SGHDT, CDR2 YYEEEE. V trimming: 0 bases; J trimming: 3 bases; junction bases outside the gene matches: 2. The DNA for the CDR3 is TGTGCCAGCAGCTTGGGGACAGGGATCTACGAGCAGTACTTC. Protein product: CASSLGTGIYEQYF.

This clone was observed a single time. This rearrangement joins TRBV10-3 to TRBJ1-2; D call uncertain. This CDR3 spans 15 amino acids. Trimming removed 3 bases at V and 1 base at J, with 12 bases between. Germline V gives CDR1 ENHRY, CDR2 SYGVKD. CDR3 amino acids: CAISELSGGNYGYTF. CDR3 in DNA: TGTGCCATCAGTGAACTCAGTGGAGGTAACTATGGCTACACCTTC.

A few counts support this clone. Other DNA sequences of this sample code for an identical CDR3. The rearrangement uses TRBV29-1 and TRBJ1-1; no clear D. Germline V lookup: CDR1 SQVTM, CDR2 ANQGSEA. The length of the CDR3 is 12 residues. V lost 4 bases, J lost 1 base, and 7 bases lay in between. Here the CDR3 reads CSVGPGNTEAFF. In DNA form, the CDR3 reads TGCAGCGTTGGGCCGGGGAACACTGAAGCTTTCTTT.

The V and J genes are TRBV7-2 and TRBJ2-7; D call uncertain. Germline CDR1 SGHTA, CDR2 FQGNSA. The CDR3 covers 14 residues. Trimming cost V 4 bases and J 2 bases, with 12 bases left between them. The CDR3 bases are TGTGCCAGCAGCTCAGCGACAAGTACCTACGAGCAGTACTTC. As protein: CASSSATSTYEQYF.

V and J are TRBV4-1 and TRBJ2-1; weak D call: TRBD2 (6 bases). V lost 6 bases to trimming and J lost 8 bases, with 20 bases between them. The CDR3 consists of 15 residues. In germline, CDR1 is MGHRA, CDR2 YSYEKL. The CDR3 region is CASSTPGAGTHEQFF. The CDR3 DNA follows: TGCGCCAGCAGTACGCCGGGAGCCGGGACCCATGAGCAGTTCTTC.

The V and J genes are TRBV9 and TRBJ2-5, with no clear D. V gave up 0 bases and J gave up 2 bases, with 8 bases separating them. CDR1 SGDLS and CDR2 YYNGEE come from the germline V gene. The CDR3 loop spans 14 amino acids. The CDR3 DNA is TGTGCCAGCAGCGTAGAAACTGATCAAGAGACCCAGTACTTC. As protein: CASSVETDQETQYF.

The chain employs TRBV11-2 and TRBJ1-1, with TRBD1 matching 8 bases. Germline V gene sequence: CDR1 SGHAT, CDR2 FQNNGV. The CDR3 consists of 14 residues. The V and J ends lost 3 bases and 0 bases, in that order; junction bases with no gene match: 0. As DNA, the CDR3 is TGTGCCAGCAGCTTGACAGGGGTGAACACTGAAGCTTTCTTT. Protein product: CASSLTGVNTEAFF.

The chain recombines TRBV7-9 with TRBJ2-6, with D unresolved. The V and J ends lost 1 base and 3 bases respectively, with 7 bases between them. This CDR3 has 15 residues. Germline CDR1 and CDR2: SEHNR and FQNEAQ (reference sequence). This chain's CDR3 is CASSLGEIGANVLTF. CDR3 sequence (DNA): TGTGCCAGCAGCTTAGGGGAAATTGGGGCCAACGTCCTGACTTTC.